This T cell receptor beta chain was captured in a study of beta chain features in type 1 diabetes. Of the isolated RNA, all was reverse transcribed, and so the sequenced material was expressed TCRB transcripts. Libraries were prepared by immunoSEQ multiplex PCR; TCRdb keeps only in-frame clonotypes and omits some of them. The data hold about 150,000 clones, with over 7.5% observed a single time. This receptor was identified in a man younger than 35 in good health. The sample comprised central memory CD4+ T cells from blood.

CDR3 sequence: CASSPQANTEAFF. DNA of the CDR3: TGTGCCAGCAGCCCACAGGCGAACACTGAAGCTTTCTTT. The chain couples TRBV7-2 to TRBJ1-1, with D tentatively TRBD1 (5 bases). V was trimmed by 5 bases and J by 1 base, leaving 8 bases between them. Germline V gene lookup returns CDR1 SGHTA and CDR2 FQGNSA. CDR3 length: 13 residues. The whole variable domain, filled in from reference TRBV7-2 and TRBJ1-1, reads GAGVSQSPSNKVTEKGKDVELRCDPISGHTALYWYRQSLGQGLEFLIYFQGNSAPDKSGLPSDRFSAERTGGSVSTLTIQRTQQEDSAVYLCASSPQANTEAFFGQGTRLTVV.